Included here is one T cell receptor beta chain sequence, with context. The antigen is undetermined. Researchers attached unique molecular identifiers to individual cDNA molecules. TCRdb itself ran the 5' RACE reads through MiXCR, one entry per CDR3 protein. Here the sample spans about 64,000 distinct CDR3 sequences, around 20% being singletons. The V gene's germline CDR1 is LNHDA and CDR2 SQIVND (reference sequence). This CDR3 region has 14 residues. V shed 6 bases and J shed 1 base, with 9 bases lying between them. The record originates from a study of early T cells in non-severe SARS-CoV-2 infection. Study-level information: Sequencing targeted bulk RNA from unsorted whole blood, leaving chains unpaired.

Study results and limitations: Sequences matched to VDJdb favored anti-spike CD8 responses, while private and CD4 specificities were missed.

The chain recombines TRBV19 with TRBJ1-4; the D gene is possibly TRBD1 (5 bases). This TCR was recovered from an adult who was a healthcare worker with PCR-confirmed SARS-CoV-2 infection or an uninfected control (not recorded which). The input for sequencing was whole blood, taken at baseline. CDR3 residues: CASRGTGTNEKLFF. For the CDR3, the DNA is TGTGCCAGTAGAGGGACCGGAACTAATGAAAAACTGTTTTTT.